This T cell receptor (beta chain) was profiled in a study of siplizumab effects on memory and regulatory T cells. General study results and limits: The authors mapped only a minor fraction of alloreactive clones to unstimulated subsets. Naive T cells seemed more diverse than memory cells and seemed major alloresponse contributors. In controls, under 30% of mappable alloreactive CD4+ clones were Treg-derived on average, versus about 65% with siplizumab.

This clone was detected only once. What it binds is unknown. This sample also contains other DNA sequences that code for the same CDR3. Roughly 9.3 x 10^4 TCR templates were assayed per sample. Assay: immunoSEQ multiplex PCR; the TCRdb copy retains only in-frame clones and omits some. The data show 95,000 to 110,000 clones, over 90% seen once. Sequenced sample: Tregs sorted from blood. The sequence was obtained from a human donor in good health.

The CDR3 reads CASSLRQGDTGELFF. The CDR3 region has the DNA TGTGCCAGCTCACTTCGACAGGGGGACACCGGGGAGCTGTTTTTT. This chain links TRBV18 with TRBJ2-2, with TRBD1 matching 9 bases. The germline V gene encodes CDR1 KGHSH and CDR2 LQKENI. The CDR3 covers 15 residues. The junction had 3 bases not matched to a gene; V was cut back by 4 bases and J by 3 bases. The variable domain in full, with the rest retrieved from reference TRBV18 and TRBJ2-2, is NAGVMQNPRHLVRRRGQEARLRCSPMKGHSHVYWYRQLPEEGLKFMVYLQKENIIDESGMPKERFSAEFPKEGPSILRIQQVVRGDSAAYFCASSLRQGDTGELFFGEGSRLTVL.